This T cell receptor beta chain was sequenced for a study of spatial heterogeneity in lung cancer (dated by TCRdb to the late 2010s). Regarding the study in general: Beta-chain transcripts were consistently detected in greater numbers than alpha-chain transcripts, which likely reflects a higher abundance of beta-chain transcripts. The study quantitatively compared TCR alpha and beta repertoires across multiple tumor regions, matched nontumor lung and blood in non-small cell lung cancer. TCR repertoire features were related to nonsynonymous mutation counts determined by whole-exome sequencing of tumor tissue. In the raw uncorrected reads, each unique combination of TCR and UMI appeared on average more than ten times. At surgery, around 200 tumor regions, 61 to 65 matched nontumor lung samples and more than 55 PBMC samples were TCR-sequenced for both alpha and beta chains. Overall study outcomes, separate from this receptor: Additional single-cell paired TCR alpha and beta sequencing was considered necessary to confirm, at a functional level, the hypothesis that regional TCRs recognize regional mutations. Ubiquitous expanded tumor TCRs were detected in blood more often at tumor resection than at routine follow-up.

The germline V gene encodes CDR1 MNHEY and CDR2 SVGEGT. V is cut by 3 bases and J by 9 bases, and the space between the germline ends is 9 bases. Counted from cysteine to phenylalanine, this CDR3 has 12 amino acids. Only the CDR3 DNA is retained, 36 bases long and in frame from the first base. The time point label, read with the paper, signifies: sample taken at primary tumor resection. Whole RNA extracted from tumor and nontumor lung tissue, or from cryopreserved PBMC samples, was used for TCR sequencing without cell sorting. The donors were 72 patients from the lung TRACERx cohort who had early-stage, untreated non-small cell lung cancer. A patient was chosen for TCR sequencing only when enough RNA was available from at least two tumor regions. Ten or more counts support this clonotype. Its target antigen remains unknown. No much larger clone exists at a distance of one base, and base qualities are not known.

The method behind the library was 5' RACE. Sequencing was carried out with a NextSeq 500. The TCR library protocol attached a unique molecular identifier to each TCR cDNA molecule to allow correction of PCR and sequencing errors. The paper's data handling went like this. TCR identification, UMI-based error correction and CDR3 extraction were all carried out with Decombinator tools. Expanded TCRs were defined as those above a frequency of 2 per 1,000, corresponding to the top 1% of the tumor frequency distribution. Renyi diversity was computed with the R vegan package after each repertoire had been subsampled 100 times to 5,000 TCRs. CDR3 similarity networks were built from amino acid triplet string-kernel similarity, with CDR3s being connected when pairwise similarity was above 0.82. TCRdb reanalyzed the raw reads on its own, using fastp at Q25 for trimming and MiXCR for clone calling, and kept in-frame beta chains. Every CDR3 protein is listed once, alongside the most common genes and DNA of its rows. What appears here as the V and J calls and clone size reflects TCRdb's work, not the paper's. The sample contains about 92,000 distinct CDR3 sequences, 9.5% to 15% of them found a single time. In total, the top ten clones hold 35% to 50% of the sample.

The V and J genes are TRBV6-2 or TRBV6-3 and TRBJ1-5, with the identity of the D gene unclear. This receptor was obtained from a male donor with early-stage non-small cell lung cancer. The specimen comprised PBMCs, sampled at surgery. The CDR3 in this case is CASSYYQRPQHF. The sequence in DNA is TGTGCCAGCAGTTATTACCAGCGGCCCCAGCATTTT.